These 13 T cell receptor beta chains share one sample of origin, sequenced in a study of T cells in Graves' hyperthyroidism and ophthalmopathy. It was RNA transcripts that yielded the amplified TCR beta CDR3 regions. The HTBI primer set drove a first-round RT-PCR of the TCR CDR3. One entry per CDR3 protein, called by TCRdb with MiXCR from the multiplex PCR reads. Here the sample spans about 560,000 distinct CDR3 sequences, about a sixth being singletons. Sequencing was carried out using blood. Receptor source: a woman in her thirties with Graves' hyperthyroidism.

This clonotype was recorded many times. The rearrangement links TRBV5-5 to TRBJ2-3; D is tentatively TRBD1 or TRBD2 (6 bases each). The CDR3 is 16 residues long. Germline V gene sequence: CDR1 SGHKS, CDR2 YYEKEE (reference sequence). Trimming cost V 0 bases and J 3 bases, with 14 bases left between them. CDR3 amino acids: CASSLEGGGHTDTQYF. DNA of the CDR3: TGTGCCAGCAGCTTGGAGGGGGGAGGACATACAGATACGCAGTATTTT.

This clonotype was counted ten times or more. V gene TRBV28 combines with J gene TRBJ1-1; D is unresolved. CDR3 size: 16 residues. Germline lookup yields CDR1 MDHEN and CDR2 SYDVKM. V lost 3 bases and J lost 2, with 16 bases in between. CDR3 nucleotides: TGTGCCAGCAGTTTTTTCGGGAAACTCTCAAACACTGAAGCTTTCTTT. The encoded protein is CASSFFGKLSNTEAFF. The full variable domain, rest sourced from reference TRBV28 and TRBJ1-1, is DVKVTQSSRYLVKRTGEKVFLECVQDMDHENMFWYRQDPGLGLRLIYFSYDVKMKEKGDIPEGYSVSREKKERFSLILESASTNQTSMYLCASSFFGKLSNTEAFFGQGTRLTVV.

The gene calls are TRBV20-1 and TRBJ2-1; TRBD2 agrees at 10 bases. Germline values: CDR1 DFQATT, CDR2 SNEGSKA (reference sequence). This CDR3 has 17 amino acids. Trimming removed 0 bases from V and 3 bases from J; junction bases left unmatched: 8. As DNA, the CDR3 is TGCAGTGCTAGAGATATCTGGGCTAGCGGGGGCTACAATGAGCAGTTCTTC. Protein product: CSARDIWASGGYNEQFF.

This clonotype was seen a few times. Relative to the germline gene, one junction end is altered; a read error may explain this. The gene calls are TRBV24-1 and TRBJ2-1; the match to TRBD1 covers 8 bases. In germline, CDR1 is KGHDR, CDR2 SFDVKD. CDR3 size: 17 residues. CDR3 bases: TGTGCCACAAGTGCCCAGACCCCGGGACAGGCGGTCGATGAGCAGTTCTTC. Its protein product is CATSAQTPGQAVDEQFF.

This clonotype was seen a few times. The rearrangement uses TRBV7-9 and TRBJ1-2, with D maybe TRBD1 (5 bases). The ends were cut back, 6 bases at V and 6 bases at J, with 20 bases in the middle. Per the germline V gene, CDR1 is SEHNR and CDR2 is FQNEAQ (reference sequence). There are 15 residues in the CDR3. Here the CDR3 DNA reads TGTGCCAGCAGTAGTCCCGGGACGGCGCTGGATGGCTACACCTTC. It codes for CASSSPGTALDGYTF.

For this clonotype: This may come from a read error, since a much larger clone is one base off. The V call is TRBV27, the J call TRBJ1-1, with D possibly TRBD1 on 6 matching bases. Trimming left V 6 bases short and J 1 base short, with 9 bases between. Germline lookup yields CDR1 MNHEY and CDR2 SMNVEV (reference sequence). The CDR3 loop spans 13 amino acids. DNA of the CDR3: TGTGCCAGCAGGAAACAGGGGAACACTGAAGCTTTCTTT. It codes for CASRKQGNTEAFF.

This clonotype showed up many times. This chain connects TRBV12-3 or TRBV12-4 to TRBJ2-5; D is undetermined. Trimming left V 3 bases short and J 7 bases short, with 12 bases between. This CDR3 is 13 amino acids long. This CDR3 reads CASSLLGIGTQYF. The CDR3 nucleotides are TGTGCCAGCAGTTTGCTGGGAATCGGGACCCAGTACTTC.

This clonotype was found many times. The chain uses TRBV7-2 and TRBJ2-7; TRBD1 aligns across 7 bases. V lost 1 base, J lost 3 bases, and 6 bases stayed unmatched. Germline loops: CDR1 SGHTA, CDR2 FQGNSA. The CDR3 runs 15 residues. The CDR3 sequence is CASSLEGAFGYEQYF. The CDR3 region has the DNA TGTGCCAGCAGCTTAGAGGGGGCATTCGGCTACGAGCAGTACTTC.

The chain joins TRBV6-1 to TRBJ2-5, with D uncertain. V lost 7 bases and J lost 4, with 10 bases in between. The length of the CDR3 is 12 residues. Per the germline V gene, CDR1 is MNHNS and CDR2 is SASEGT. The CDR3 sequence: CASKGGGETQYF. As DNA, the CDR3 is TGTGCCAGCAAGGGCGGCGGAGAGACCCAGTACTTC.

This chain links TRBV5-6 with TRBJ2-7; D gene ambiguous. This CDR3 is 15 amino acids long. Trimming stripped 4 bases from V and 2 bases from J, with 16 bases between. Germline CDR1 and CDR2: SGHDT and YYEEEE. The CDR3 sequence: CASSIKGRPAYEQYF. CDR3 nucleotides: TGTGCCAGCAGCATAAAGGGCAGGCCCGCCTACGAGCAGTACTTC. The complete variable domain, with remaining parts taken from reference TRBV5-6 and TRBJ2-7, reads DAGVTQSPTHLIKTRGQQVTLRCSPKSGHDTVSWYQQALGQGPQFIFQYYEEEERQRGNFPDRFSGHQFPNYSSELNVNALLLGDSALYLCASSIKGRPAYEQYFGPGTRLTVT.

This clonotype was found many times. The chain is built from TRBV7-2 and TRBJ2-1, with D perhaps TRBD2 (6 bases). The germline V gene encodes CDR1 SGHTA and CDR2 FQGNSA. Trimming left V 5 bases short and J 3 bases short, with 20 bases between. The CDR3 runs 17 residues. CDR3 residues: CASSLQLYGGFYNEQFF. The CDR3 DNA is TGTGCCAGCAGCCTACAGCTTTACGGGGGTTTCTACAATGAGCAGTTCTTC.

This clonotype has only a few counts. V and J are TRBV6-2 or TRBV6-3 and TRBJ2-1; D may be TRBD1 (7 bases). The CDR3 runs to 15 residues. CDR1 is MNHEY, CDR2 SVGEGT, per germline. V was clipped by 2 bases and J by 3 bases, with 11 bases between them. This chain's CDR3 is CASSYGGGGYNEQFF. The CDR3 coding sequence is TGTGCCAGCAGTTACGGAGGGGGCGGCTACAATGAGCAGTTCTTC.

In its sample, this clonotype was seen many times. The CDR3 DNA reads as TGTGCCAGCAGCCACCGACAGGGCCAGGGAAACGAGCAGTACTTC. Its protein product is CASSHRQGQGNEQYF. The rearrangement links TRBV11-2 to TRBJ2-7, with TRBD1 matching over 7 bases. After removal of 5 bases from V and 5 bases from J, the junction contained 12 bases not matched to a gene. The CDR3 is 15 amino acids. In germline, CDR1 is SGHAT, CDR2 FQNNGV.